This entry concerns a single T cell receptor beta chain. The record originates from a study of blood T cell repertoires in COVID-19. Whole-study context: From T cells, B-cell-depleted T cells, or PBMCs came the material, which was cDNA or gDNA.

In the original workflow: Reference gene primer amplification in the assay estimated nucleated cell counts. The table came from immunoSEQ multiplex PCR; TCRdb's copy has only in-frame clones and leaves some out. V and J calls plus clone size are reproduced from that table; the DNA served to infer D and trimming. The sample has about 62,000 clones; over 60% are singletons. CDR3 size: 15 residues. Looked up from germline, CDR1 is GTSNPN and CDR2 is SVGIG (reference sequence). V was clipped by 5 bases and J by 3 bases; unmatched bases: 5. V gene TRBV30 combines with J gene TRBJ2-3, with TRBD2 matching over 13 bases. Material for sequencing was peripheral blood. The sequence was obtained from a woman aged 45 to 65 with active or convalescent COVID-19. DNA of the CDR3: TGTGCCTGGGCATGGACTAGCGGGAGTACAGATACGCAGTATTTT. Its translation is CAWAWTSGSTDTQYF.